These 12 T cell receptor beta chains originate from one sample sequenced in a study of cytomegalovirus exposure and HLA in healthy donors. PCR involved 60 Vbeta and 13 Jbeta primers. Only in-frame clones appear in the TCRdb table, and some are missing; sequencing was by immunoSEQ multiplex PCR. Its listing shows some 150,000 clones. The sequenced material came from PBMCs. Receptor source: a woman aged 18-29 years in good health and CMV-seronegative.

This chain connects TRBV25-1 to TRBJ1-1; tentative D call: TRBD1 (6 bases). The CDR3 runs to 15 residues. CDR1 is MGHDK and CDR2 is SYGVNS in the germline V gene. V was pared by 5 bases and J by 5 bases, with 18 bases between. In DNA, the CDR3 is TGTGCCAGCAGTAAACCCCGCAGGGGTGAAACTGAAGCTTTCTTT. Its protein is CASSKPRRGETEAFF.

The DNA of the CDR3 is TGTGCCTGGAGTTTAGGGAGTGAGCAGTTCTTC. It encodes CAWSLGSEQFF. The chain couples TRBV30 to TRBJ2-1, with TRBD2 as a possible D gene (5 bases). This CDR3 is 11 amino acids long. Trimming took 2 bases from V and 9 from J, leaving 8 bases between them. The germline V gene has CDR1 GTSNPN and CDR2 SVGIG (reference sequence).

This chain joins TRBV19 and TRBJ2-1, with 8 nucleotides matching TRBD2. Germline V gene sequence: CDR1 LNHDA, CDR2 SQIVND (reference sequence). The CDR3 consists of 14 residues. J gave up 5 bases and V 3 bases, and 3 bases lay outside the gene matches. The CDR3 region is CASSISGSNNEQFF. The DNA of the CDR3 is TGTGCCAGTAGTATCAGCGGGAGCAACAATGAGCAGTTCTTC.

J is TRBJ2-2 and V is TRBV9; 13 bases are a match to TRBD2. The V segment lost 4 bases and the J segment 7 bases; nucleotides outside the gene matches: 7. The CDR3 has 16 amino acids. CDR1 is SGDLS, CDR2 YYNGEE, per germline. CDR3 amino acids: CASSPRTSGRGGELFF. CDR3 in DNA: TGTGCCAGCAGCCCCCGGACTAGCGGGAGAGGCGGGGAGCTGTTTTTT.

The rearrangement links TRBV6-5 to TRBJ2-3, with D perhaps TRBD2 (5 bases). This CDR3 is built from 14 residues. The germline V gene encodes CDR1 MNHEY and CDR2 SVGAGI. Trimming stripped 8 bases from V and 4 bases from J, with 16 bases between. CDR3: CASGGSVEPDTQYF. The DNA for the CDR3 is TGTGCCAGCGGCGGTAGCGTGGAGCCAGATACGCAGTATTTT.

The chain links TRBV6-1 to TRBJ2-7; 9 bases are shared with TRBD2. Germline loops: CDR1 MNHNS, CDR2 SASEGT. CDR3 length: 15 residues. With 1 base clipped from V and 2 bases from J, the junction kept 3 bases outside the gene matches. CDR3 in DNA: TGTGCCAGCAGTGAAGATATAGCGGGAGCCTACGAGCAGTACTTC. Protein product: CASSEDIAGAYEQYF.

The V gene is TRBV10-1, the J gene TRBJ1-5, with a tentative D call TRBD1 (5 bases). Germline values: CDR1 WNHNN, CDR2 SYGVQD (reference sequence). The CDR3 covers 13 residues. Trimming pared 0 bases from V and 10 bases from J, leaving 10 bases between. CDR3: CASSESTGGPQHF. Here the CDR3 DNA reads TGCGCCAGCAGTGAGTCCACCGGGGGACCCCAGCATTTT.

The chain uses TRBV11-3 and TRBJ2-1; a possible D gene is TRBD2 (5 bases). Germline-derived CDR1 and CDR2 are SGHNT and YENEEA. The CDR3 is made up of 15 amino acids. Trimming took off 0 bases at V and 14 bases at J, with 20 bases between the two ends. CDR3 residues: CASSLERERTAKKFF. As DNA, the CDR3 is TGTGCCAGCAGCTTAGAGAGGGAGCGGACGGCTAAGAAGTTCTTC. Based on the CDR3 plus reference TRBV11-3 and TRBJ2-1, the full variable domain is EAGVVQSPRYKIIEKKQPVAFWCNPISGHNTLYWYLQNLGQGPELLIRYENEEAVDDSQLPKDRFSAERLKGVDSTLKIQPAELGDSAVYLCASSLERERTAKKFFGPGTRLTVL.

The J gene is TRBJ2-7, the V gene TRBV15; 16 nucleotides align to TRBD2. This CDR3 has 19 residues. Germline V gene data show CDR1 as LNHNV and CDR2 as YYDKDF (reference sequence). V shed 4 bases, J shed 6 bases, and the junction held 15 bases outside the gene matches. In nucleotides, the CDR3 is TGTGCCACCAGCATCTGGCCGGGACTAGCGGGAGGGCCTTCGTCCGAGCAGTACTTC. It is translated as CATSIWPGLAGGPSSEQYF. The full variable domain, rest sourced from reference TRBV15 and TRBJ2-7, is DAMVIQNPRYQVTQFGKPVTLSCSQTLNHNVMYWYQQKSSQAPKLLFHYYDKDFNNEADTPDNFQSRRPNTSFCFLDIRSPGLGDTAMYLCATSIWPGLAGGPSSEQYFGPGTRLTVT.

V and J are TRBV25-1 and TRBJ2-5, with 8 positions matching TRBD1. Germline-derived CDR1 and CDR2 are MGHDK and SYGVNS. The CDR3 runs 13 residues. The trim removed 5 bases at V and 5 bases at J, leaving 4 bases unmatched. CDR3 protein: CASSQGAGETQYF. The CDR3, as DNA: TGTGCCAGCAGTCAGGGGGCCGGGGAGACCCAGTACTTC.

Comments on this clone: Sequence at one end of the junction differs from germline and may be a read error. The CDR3 protein is CASSLGTGNTGAFF. The CDR3 nucleotides read TGTGCCAGCAGCTTAGGGACTGGGAACACTGGAGCTTTCTTT. This chain uses TRBV7-3 with TRBJ1-1, with D possibly matching TRBD1 (5 bases). CDR1 SGHTA and CDR2 FQGTGA come from the germline V gene. This CDR3 contains 14 residues.

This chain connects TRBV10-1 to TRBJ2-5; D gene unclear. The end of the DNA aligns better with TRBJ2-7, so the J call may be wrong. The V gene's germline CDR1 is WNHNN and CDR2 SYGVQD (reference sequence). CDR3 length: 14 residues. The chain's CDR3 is CANQLRRSSYEQYF. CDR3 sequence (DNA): TGCGCCAACCAATTAAGACGGAGCTCCTACGAGCAGTACTTC.